This record looks at one T cell receptor beta chain sequence and its context. Its specific antigen is unknown. No much larger clonotype is one base removed from it; base qualities were not supplied. The collaborating institutions used their own protocols to collect whole blood in K2EDTA tubes. For TCRbeta analysis, collaborator samples were shipped as frozen whole blood, as isolated PBMCs, or as DNA extracted from either sample type. These data belong to a study of blood T cell repertoires in COVID-19 (TCRdb year 2020). As for the study more broadly: Samples covering the acute and convalescent phases of COVID-19 were provided by collaborators in the United States, Italy and Spain. The material from the prospective study consisted of cDNA or gDNA derived from T cells, B-cell-depleted T cells, or PBMCs. Deeply sampled blood TCRbeta repertoires from subjects exposed to, actively infected with, or recovered from COVID-19 were included in the dataset. The samples were drawn from the first 160 participants of the ongoing ImmuneRACE study and from 950 to 1,500 subjects provided by 6 global collaborators. The repertoires were released in a freely available public database meant as a resource for research on the immune response to SARS-CoV-2. The sample metadata nearly always contained a de-identified subject ID, COVID-19 status, age in years and sex. Where available, HLA class I and class II types were obtained from metadata supplied by the sample provider rather than from assay-based typing. Broader findings and caveats from the paper: Clinical and demographic metadata were provided uncurated, with the amount varying by source and participant.

V was cut back by 2 bases and J by 5 bases, leaving a gap of 12 bases between them. The CDR3 spans 15 residues, from the cysteine through the phenylalanine. Only the CDR3 portion is preserved as DNA: 45 bases, with reading frame beginning at the first base. CDR1 and CDR2 are read off the germline V gene as MDHEN and SYDVKM. The immunoSEQ Assay, a bias-controlled multiplex PCR, was used to amplify TCRbeta CDR3 regions from genomic DNA. Per the original workflow: The number of nucleated cells in each sample was estimated from the amplification of reference gene primers within the assay. To quantify the absolute abundance of each unique TCRbeta CDR3 rearrangement, sequence reads were collapsed and filtered. For each sample, productive Simpson clonality was calculated by taking the square root of Simpson's diversity index across productive rearrangements. Imported from immuneACCESS, the table was reduced by TCRdb to in-frame sequences with V and J called. These copies leave out some clones; in studies compared against another copy, an unresolved V gene accounts for under half, and the cause of the remainder is not known. Clone size and the V and J calls come from that table; the DNA yielded D and trimming. This sample comprises 140,000 to 150,000 clones, roughly 81% of them detected only once. 7% to 10% of the sample is held by the ten biggest clonotypes.

This receptor chain uses TRBV28 and TRBJ1-4, with no confidently assigned D gene. Material: peripheral blood. The sequence was obtained from a human donor with acute or convalescent COVID-19. The donor label of this sample is uncertain. The sequenced DNA is TGTGCCAGCAGTTTACATTCTAACAGAAATGAAAAACTGTTTTTT. Its translation reads: CASSLHSNRNEKLFF.